This TCR beta chain was recorded in a study of T cells in Graves' hyperthyroidism and ophthalmopathy. A remark on this clonotype: Its matching antigen is unknown.

Overall study findings and caveats: Separation of ophthalmopathy from stable hyperthyroidism was achieved by a 13 V-J model.

RNA transcripts were the template for amplifying TCR beta CDR3 regions. HTBI primers were used for first-round RT-PCR of the TCR CDR3. TCRdb ran MiXCR on the multiplex PCR reads and lists one entry per CDR3 protein. This sample has hundreds of thousands of distinct CDR3 sequences, with about 45% found just once. This CDR3 has 15 residues. Trimming shortened V by 0 bases and J by 5 bases, and 14 bases separated the two germline ends. CDR1 and CDR2 from the germline V gene are SGHNT and YYREEE (reference sequence). This clonotype originated in an adult man with Graves' disease, either hyperthyroidism or ophthalmopathy (not recorded which). Sequencing used peripheral blood or thyroid tissue (not recorded which). J is TRBJ1-1 and V is TRBV5-4; D gene uncertain. CDR3 nucleotide sequence: TGTGCCAGCAGCTTGGGCGGGTTAATTTGGACTGAAGCTTTCTTT. Protein sequence: CASSLGGLIWTEAFF.